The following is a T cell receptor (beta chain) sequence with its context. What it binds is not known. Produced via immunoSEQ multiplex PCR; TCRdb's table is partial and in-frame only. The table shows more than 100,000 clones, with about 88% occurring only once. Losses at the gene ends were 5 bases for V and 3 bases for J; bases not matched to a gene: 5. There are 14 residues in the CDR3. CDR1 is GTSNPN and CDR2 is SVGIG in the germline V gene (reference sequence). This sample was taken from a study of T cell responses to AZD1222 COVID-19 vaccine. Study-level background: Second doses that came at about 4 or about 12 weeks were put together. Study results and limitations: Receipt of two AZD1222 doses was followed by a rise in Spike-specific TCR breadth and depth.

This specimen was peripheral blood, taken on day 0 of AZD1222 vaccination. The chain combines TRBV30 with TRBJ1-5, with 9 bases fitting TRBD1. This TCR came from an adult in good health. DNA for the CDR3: TGTGCCTGGTCCGGGACAGGGTTCAATCAGCCCCAGCATTTT. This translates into CAWSGTGFNQPQHF.